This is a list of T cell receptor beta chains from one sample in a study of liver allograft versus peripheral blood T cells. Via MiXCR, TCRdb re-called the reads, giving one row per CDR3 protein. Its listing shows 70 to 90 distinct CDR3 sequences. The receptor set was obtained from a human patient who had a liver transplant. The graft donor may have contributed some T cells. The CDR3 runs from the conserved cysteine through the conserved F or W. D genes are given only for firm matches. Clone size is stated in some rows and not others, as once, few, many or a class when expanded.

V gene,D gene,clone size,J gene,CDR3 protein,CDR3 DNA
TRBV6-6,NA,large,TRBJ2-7,CASREGSSSYEQYF,TGTGCCAGCCGAGAGGGGTCCAGCTCCTACGAGCAGTACTTC
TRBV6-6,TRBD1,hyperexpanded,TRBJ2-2,CASSSTGPIGELFF,TGTGCCAGCAGTTCGACAGGGCCGATCGGGGAGCTGTTTTTT
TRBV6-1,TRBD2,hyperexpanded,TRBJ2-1,CASSETSGAYSEQFF,TGTGCCAGCAGTGAGACTAGCGGGGCCTACAGTGAGCAGTTCTTC
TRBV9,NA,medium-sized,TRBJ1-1,CASSVEISGPPTEAFF,TGTGCCAGCAGCGTAGAAATTTCCGGGCCGCCCACTGAAGCTTTCTTT
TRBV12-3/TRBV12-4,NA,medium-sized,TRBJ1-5,CASSYNPYSNQPQHF,TGTGCCAGCAGTTACAACCCCTATAGCAATCAGCCCCAGCATTTT
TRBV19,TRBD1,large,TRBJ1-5,CASSDTGGRQPQHF,TGTGCCAGTAGTGACACAGGGGGCCGCCAGCCCCAGCATTTT
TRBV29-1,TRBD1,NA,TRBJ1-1,CSGTGGNTEAFF,TGCAGCGGGACAGGGGGCAACACTGAAGCTTTCTTT
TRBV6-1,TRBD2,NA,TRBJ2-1,CASSYGTSGAYSEQFF,TGTGCCAGCAGTTACGGGACTAGCGGGGCCTACAGTGAGCAGTTCTTC